One TCR beta chain is described in this entry. Its antigen remains unidentified. Specified time point: sample taken at primary tumor resection. Extraction of whole RNA from tumor, nontumor lung or frozen PBMC preceded unsorted sequencing. The sample is drawn from a study of spatial heterogeneity in lung cancer. Study-wide results and caveats: Tracking of tumor mutation counts was seen in expanded intratumoral alpha and beta TCR counts.

MiXCR, applied by TCRdb to the 5' RACE reads, yields one record per CDR3 protein. The repertoire includes some 97,000 distinct CDR3 sequences, approximately 4.4% of them detected once, and about 20% sits in the top ten. Deletions cut 3 bases from V and 7 bases from J, with 16 bases between. Germline CDR1 is LGHDT and CDR2 is YNNKEL (reference sequence). The CDR3 consists of 15 residues. Sample: lung tumor tissue, taken at surgery. The V and J genes are TRBV3-1 and TRBJ2-1; D gene uncertain. The receptor was derived from a male donor with early-stage non-small cell lung cancer. The CDR3 sequence: CASSQRHYGGNEQFF. As DNA, the CDR3 is TGTGCCAGCAGCCAGCGCCATTATGGCGGTAATGAGCAGTTCTTC.